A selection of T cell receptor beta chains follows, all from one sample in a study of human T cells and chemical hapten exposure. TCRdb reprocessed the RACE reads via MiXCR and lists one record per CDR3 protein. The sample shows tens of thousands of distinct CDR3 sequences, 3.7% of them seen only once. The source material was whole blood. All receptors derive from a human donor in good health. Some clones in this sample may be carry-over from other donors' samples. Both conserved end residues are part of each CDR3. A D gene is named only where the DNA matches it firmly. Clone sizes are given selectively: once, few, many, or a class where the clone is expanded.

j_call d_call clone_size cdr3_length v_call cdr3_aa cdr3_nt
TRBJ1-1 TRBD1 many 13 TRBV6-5 CASSFGQVTEAFF TGTGCCAGCAGTTTCGGACAGGTGACTGAAGCTTTCTTT
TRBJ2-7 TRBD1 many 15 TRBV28 CASSPQTGDSSEQYF TGTGCCAGCAGTCCCCAGACAGGGGACAGTAGCGAGCAGTACTTC
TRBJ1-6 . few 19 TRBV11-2 CASSPPRRRENFYNSPLHF TGTGCCAGCAGCCCACCCAGAAGGCGGGAGAACTTCTATAATTCACCCCTCCACTTT
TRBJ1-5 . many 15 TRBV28 CASSWDLGGNQPQHF TGTGCCAGCAGTTGGGACCTGGGGGGCAATCAGCCCCAGCATTTT
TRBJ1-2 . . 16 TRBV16 CASIGPPLETNYGYTF TGTGCCAGCATCGGTCCCCCGCTAGAAACTAACTATGGCTACACCTTC
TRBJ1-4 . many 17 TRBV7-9 CASSLVISDTYNEKLFF TGTGCCAGCAGCTTAGTCATATCGGACACCTATAATGAAAAACTGTTTTTT
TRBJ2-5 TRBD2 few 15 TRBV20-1 CSARVSAGVGETQYF TGCAGTGCTAGAGTTTCGGCGGGAGTCGGTGAGACCCAGTACTTC
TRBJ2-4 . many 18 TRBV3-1 CASSQDPEDFLAKNIQYF TGTGCCAGCAGCCAAGATCCCGAGGATTTTCTAGCCAAAAACATTCAGTACTTC
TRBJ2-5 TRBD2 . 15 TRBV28 CASSPATSGSETQYF TGTGCCAGCAGTCCCGCGACTAGCGGGAGTGAGACCCAGTACTTC
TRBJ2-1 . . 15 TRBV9 CASSVEFWARNEQFF TGTGCCAGCAGCGTAGAGTTCTGGGCTAGAAATGAGCAGTTCTTC
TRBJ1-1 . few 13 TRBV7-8 CASSFGMRAEAFF TGTGCCAGCAGCTTCGGTATGCGCGCTGAAGCTTTCTTT
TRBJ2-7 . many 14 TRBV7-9 CASSITGSSYEQYF TGTGCCAGCAGCATCACGGGAAGCTCCTACGAGCAGTACTTC
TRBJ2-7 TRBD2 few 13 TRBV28 CASSPGGIYEQYF TGTGCCAGCAGTCCGGGGGGAATATACGAGCAGTACTTC
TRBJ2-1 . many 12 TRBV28 CASSLGWDEQFF TGTGCCAGCAGTTTGGGGTGGGATGAGCAGTTCTTC
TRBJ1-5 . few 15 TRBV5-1 CASSFGLGDTQPQHF TGCGCCAGCAGCTTTGGTTTAGGGGATACTCAGCCCCAGCATTTT
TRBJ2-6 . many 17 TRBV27 CASSLKAVFSGANVLTF TGTGCCAGCAGTTTAAAAGCCGTCTTCTCTGGGGCCAACGTCCTGACTTTC
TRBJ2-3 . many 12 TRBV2 CASSEALLPQYF TGTGCCAGCAGTGAAGCGCTACTACCGCAGTATTTT
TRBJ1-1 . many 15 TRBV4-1 CASSQDLRANTEAFF TGCGCCAGCAGCCAAGATCTTAGGGCCAACACTGAAGCTTTCTTT
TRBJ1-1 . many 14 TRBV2 CASTLLTATTEAFF TGTGCCAGCACCCTTTTGACAGCAACGACTGAAGCTTTCTTT
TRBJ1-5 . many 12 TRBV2 CASRAGDQPQHF TGTGCCAGCAGGGCAGGGGATCAGCCCCAGCATTTT
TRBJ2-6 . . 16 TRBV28 CASSHKPQVDPNVLTF TGTGCCAGCAGCCATAAGCCACAGGTGGACCCCAACGTCCTGACTTTC
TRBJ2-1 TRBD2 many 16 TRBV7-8 CASSELAGAPGNEQFF TGTGCCAGCAGCGAACTAGCGGGAGCCCCGGGGAATGAGCAGTTCTTC
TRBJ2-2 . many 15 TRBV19 CASTDVGTYTGELFF TGTGCCAGTACTGATGTCGGCACCTACACCGGGGAGCTGTTTTTT
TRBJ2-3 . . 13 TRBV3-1 CARSRQYKDTQYF TGTGCAAGAAGCCGACAGTACAAAGATACGCAGTATTTT
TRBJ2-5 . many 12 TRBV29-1 CSVEDGQETQYF TGCAGCGTTGAGGACGGCCAAGAGACCCAGTACTTC
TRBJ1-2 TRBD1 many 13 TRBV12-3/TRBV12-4 CASSPQGSYGYTF TGTGCCAGCAGCCCACAGGGGTCCTATGGCTACACCTTC
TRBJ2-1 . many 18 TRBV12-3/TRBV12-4 CASSLLNRPRQPYNEQFF TGTGCCAGCAGCCTCCTGAACCGACCCCGACAACCCTACAATGAGCAGTTCTTC
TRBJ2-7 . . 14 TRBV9 CASSPTRVSYEQYF TGTGCCAGCAGCCCGACCCGAGTATCCTACGAGCAGTACTTC
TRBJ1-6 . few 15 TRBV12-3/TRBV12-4 CASSSIQGRGFPLHF TGTGCCAGCAGTTCCATCCAGGGAAGAGGCTTTCCCCTCCACTTT
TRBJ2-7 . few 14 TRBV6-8 CASPLPLPSYEQYF TGTGCCAGCCCCCTCCCTCTCCCCTCCTACGAGCAGTACTTC
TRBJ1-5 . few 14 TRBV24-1 CATSDSEGRGPQHF TGTGCCACCAGTGATTCGGAGGGGAGAGGGCCCCAGCATTTT
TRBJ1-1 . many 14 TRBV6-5 CASNTGNRNTEAFF TGTGCCAGTAACACAGGGAACCGGAACACTGAAGCTTTCTTT
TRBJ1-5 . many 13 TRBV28 CATRQYSNQPQHF TGTGCCACCAGACAGTATAGCAATCAGCCCCAGCATTTT
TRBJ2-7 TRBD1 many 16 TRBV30 CAWRKRPGQSPYEQYF TGTGCCTGGAGAAAACGACCGGGACAGAGCCCCTACGAGCAGTACTTC
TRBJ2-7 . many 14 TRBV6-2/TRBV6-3 CASSWGSPTTEQYF TGTGCCAGCAGTTGGGGGAGCCCCACAACCGAGCAGTACTTC
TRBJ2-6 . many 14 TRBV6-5 CASGSLTGANVLTF TGTGCCAGCGGGAGCCTCACTGGGGCCAACGTCCTGACTTTC
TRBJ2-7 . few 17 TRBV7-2 CASTLSSVAIRNYEQYF TGTGCCAGCACCTTAAGTAGCGTGGCTATTCGCAATTACGAGCAGTACTTC
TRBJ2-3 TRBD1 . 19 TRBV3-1 CASSLKTGGKTEITDTQYF TGTGCCAGCAGCCTAAAGACAGGGGGAAAGACAGAAATCACAGATACGCAGTATTTT
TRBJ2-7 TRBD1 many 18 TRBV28 CASSLPSRRGIILGEQYF TGTGCCAGCAGTTTACCCTCCCGCAGGGGGATCATCCTGGGGGAGCAGTACTTC
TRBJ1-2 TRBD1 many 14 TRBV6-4 CASRPDRGFSGYTF TGTGCCAGCAGACCCGACAGGGGGTTCTCTGGCTACACCTTC
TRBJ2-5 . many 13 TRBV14 CASSQPGRETQYF TGTGCCAGCAGCCAGCCGGGTAGAGAGACCCAGTACTTC
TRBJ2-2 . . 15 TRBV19 CASSMRRAPTGELFF TGTGCCAGTAGTATGAGGAGGGCCCCCACCGGGGAGCTGTTTTTT
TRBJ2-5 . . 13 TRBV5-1 CASSLFQQETQYF TGCGCCAGCAGCTTGTTTCAGCAAGAGACCCAGTACTTC
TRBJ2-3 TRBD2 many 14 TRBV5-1 CASSQLAGTDTQYF TGCGCCAGCAGCCAACTAGCGGGAACAGATACGCAGTATTTT
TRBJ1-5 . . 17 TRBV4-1 CASSQDAGQNSNQPQHF TGCGCCAGCAGCCAAGATGCGGGGCAGAATAGCAATCAGCCCCAGCATTTT
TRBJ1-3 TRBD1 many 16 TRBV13 CASSTGTGIFGNTIYF TGTGCCAGCAGCACCGGGACAGGGATATTCGGAAACACCATATATTTT
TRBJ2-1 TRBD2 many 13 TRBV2 CATKRSSGRIGFF TGTGCCACCAAGCGGTCTAGCGGGAGGATCGGGTTCTTC
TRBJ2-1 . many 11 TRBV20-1 CSASYNLRQFF TGCAGTGCTAGCTATAATTTGAGGCAGTTCTTC
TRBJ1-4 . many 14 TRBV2 CASNPTGRWGKLFF TGTGCCAGCAATCCTACAGGGAGATGGGGAAAACTGTTTTTT
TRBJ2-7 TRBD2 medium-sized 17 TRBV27 CASGTPSGGGYSYEQYF TGTGCCAGCGGAACCCCTAGCGGGGGGGGCTACTCCTACGAGCAGTACTTC
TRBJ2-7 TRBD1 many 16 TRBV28 CASSPYEDRGYYEQYF TGTGCCAGCAGTCCTTACGAGGACAGGGGGTACTACGAGCAGTACTTC
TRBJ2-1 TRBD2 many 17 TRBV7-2 CASSLQSGLAGVNEQFF TGTGCCAGCAGCTTACAGTCAGGACTAGCGGGTGTCAATGAGCAGTTCTTC